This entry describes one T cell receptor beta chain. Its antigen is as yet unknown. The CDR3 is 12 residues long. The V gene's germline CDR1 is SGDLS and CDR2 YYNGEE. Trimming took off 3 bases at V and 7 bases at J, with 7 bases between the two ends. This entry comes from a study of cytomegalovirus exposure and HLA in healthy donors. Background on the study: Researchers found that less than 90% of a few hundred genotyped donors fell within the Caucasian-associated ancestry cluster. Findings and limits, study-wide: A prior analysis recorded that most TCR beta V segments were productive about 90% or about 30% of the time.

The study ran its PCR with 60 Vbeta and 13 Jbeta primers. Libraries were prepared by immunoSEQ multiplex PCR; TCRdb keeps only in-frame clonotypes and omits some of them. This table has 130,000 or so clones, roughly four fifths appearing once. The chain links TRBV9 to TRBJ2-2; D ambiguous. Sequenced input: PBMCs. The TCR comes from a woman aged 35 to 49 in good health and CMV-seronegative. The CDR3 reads CASSALYGELFF. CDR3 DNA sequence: TGTGCCAGCAGCGCCTTGTACGGGGAGCTGTTTTTT. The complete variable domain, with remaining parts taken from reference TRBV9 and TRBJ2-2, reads DSGVTQTPKHLITATGQRVTLRCSPRSGDLSVYWYQQSLDQGLQFLIQYYNGEERAKGNILERFSAQQFPDLHSELNLSSLELGDSALYFCASSALYGELFFGEGSRLTVL.